This TCR beta chain was identified during a study of OX40 agonist ivuxolimab in advanced cancers. Study overall: Patients with prior anti-PD-1, anti-PD-L1 or anti-CTLA-4 therapy were eligible; roughly 40% had some.

Study-wide points: On average, a greater number of expanded clones characterised CD8+ T cells relative to CD4+.

Germline loops: CDR1 SNHLY, CDR2 FYNNEI. V dropped 8 bases and J dropped 6 bases, with 5 bases sitting between them. This CDR3 comprises 10 residues. As to this clone: The antigen is not known. Other nucleotide sequences in the sample specify the same CDR3.

The data were produced by immunoSEQ multiplex PCR, yet TCRdb's version contains in-frame clones alone and is incomplete. The data contain approximately 47,000 clones, roughly 90% of them seen just once; the ten biggest clones take up just under 8%. Sequenced material: CD4+ or CD8+ T cells sorted from blood, taken in a trial of the OX40 agonist ivuxolimab. The rearrangement uses TRBV2 and TRBJ2-1; D not certain. This TCR was recovered from an adult with an advanced solid tumor such as melanoma, head and neck, liver or kidney cancer. The CDR3 DNA reads TGTGCCAGCGGTGGCAATGAGCAGTTCTTC. Protein product: CASGGNEQFF.